This TCR beta chain was observed in a study of T cells in Graves' hyperthyroidism and ophthalmopathy. The CDR3 is 14 amino acids. Germline CDR1 and CDR2: SNHLY and FYNNEI. Trimming took 6 bases from V and 2 from J, leaving 14 bases between them. This clonotype was seen at least ten times. RNA transcripts yielded amplified TCR beta CDR3 regions. Carried out on the TCR CDR3, a first-round RT-PCR used the HTBI primer set. TCRdb ran MiXCR on the multiplex PCR reads and lists one entry per CDR3 protein. The table lists more than 350,000 distinct CDR3 sequences, nearly 15% of them singletons. This chain joins TRBV2 and TRBJ2-7; D uncertain. The clonotype was recovered from a woman aged 60-70 years with Graves' ophthalmopathy. Sequencing used blood. DNA for the CDR3: TGTGCCAGCAGCCGTCGCTCGATTGCCTACGAGCAGTACTTC. It specifies CASSRRSIAYEQYF.